Described below is a single T cell receptor (beta chain) sequence and its context. Antigen unknown. Every PCR received spiked-in synthetic TCR analog templates. Assay used: immunoSEQ multiplex PCR; TCRdb lists only in-frame clones, some missing. This sample has tens of thousands of clones, with about four fifths found just once. The data are from a study of PD-L1 blockade in urothelial cancer. At the level of the study: Patients began atezolizumab, 1,200 mg intravenously every 3 weeks, at some point between 2012 and 2014. The median T cell count in blood samples was 140,000 to 150,000.

Study-wide points: Tumor-linked clones in blood grew more by 3 weeks in durable-benefit patients.

V lost 3 bases, J lost 2 bases, and 2 bases stayed unmatched. CDR1 is SGHDT, CDR2 YYEEEE, per germline. The CDR3 covers 14 residues. The chain combines TRBV5-6 with TRBJ2-7; 10 nucleotides align to TRBD1. The clonotype comes from a man aged 65-85 years with urothelial cancer. Sequenced here: PBMCs, sampled around atezolizumab (anti-PD-L1) treatment. CDR3 sequence: CASSWDRGTYEQYF. CDR3 coding DNA: TGTGCCAGCAGCTGGGACAGGGGAACCTACGAGCAGTACTTC. Looking up the rest from reference TRBV5-6 and TRBJ2-7 gives the full variable domain: DAGVTQSPTHLIKTRGQQVTLRCSPKSGHDTVSWYQQALGQGPQFIFQYYEEEERQRGNFPDRFSGHQFPNYSSELNVNALLLGDSALYLCASSWDRGTYEQYFGPGTRLTVT.